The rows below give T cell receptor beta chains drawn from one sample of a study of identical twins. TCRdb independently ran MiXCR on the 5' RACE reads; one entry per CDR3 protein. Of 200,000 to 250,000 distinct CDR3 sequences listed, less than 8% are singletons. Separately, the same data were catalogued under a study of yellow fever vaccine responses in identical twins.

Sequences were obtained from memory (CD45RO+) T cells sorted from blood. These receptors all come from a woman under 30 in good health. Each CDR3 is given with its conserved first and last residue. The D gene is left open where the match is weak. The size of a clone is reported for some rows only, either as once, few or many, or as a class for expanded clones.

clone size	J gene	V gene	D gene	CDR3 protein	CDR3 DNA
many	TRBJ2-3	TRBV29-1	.	CSVAIQDTSTDTQYF	TGCAGCGTTGCGATTCAGGATACTAGCACAGATACGCAGTATTTT
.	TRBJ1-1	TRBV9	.	CASSPIVNTEAFF	TGTGCCAGCAGCCCAATCGTCAACACTGAAGCTTTCTTT
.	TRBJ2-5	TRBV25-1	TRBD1	CASSEQVGTGIGETQYF	TGTGCCAGCAGCGAACAGGTGGGGACAGGGATTGGAGAGACCCAGTACTTC
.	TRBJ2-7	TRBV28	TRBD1	CASSTRGTGIYEQYF	TGTGCCAGCAGTACTAGGGGGACAGGGATCTACGAGCAGTACTTC
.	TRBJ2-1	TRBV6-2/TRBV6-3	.	CASTPVELITYNEQFF	TGTGCCAGCACCCCCGTGGAGCTCATCACCTACAATGAGCAGTTCTTC
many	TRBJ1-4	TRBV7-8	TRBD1	CASSTKLKLSGQATNEKLFF	TGTGCCAGCAGCACTAAACTTAAACTTTCCGGACAGGCTACTAATGAAAAACTGTTTTTT
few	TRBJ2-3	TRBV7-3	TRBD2	CASSSLLAGAQYF	TGTGCCAGCAGCTCCCTCTTAGCGGGGGCGCAGTATTTT
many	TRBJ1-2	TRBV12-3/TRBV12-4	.	CASSPTSPGYGYTF	TGTGCCAGCAGTCCGACCTCGCCCGGCTATGGCTACACCTTC
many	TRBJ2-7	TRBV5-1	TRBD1	CASSFRTGANYEQYF	TGCGCCAGCAGCTTCCGGACAGGGGCAAACTACGAGCAGTACTTC
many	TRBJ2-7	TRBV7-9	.	CASSAGTPSYEQYF	TGTGCCAGCAGCGCCGGGACGCCTTCCTACGAGCAGTACTTC
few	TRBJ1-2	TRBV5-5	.	CASSTEQENYGYTF	TGTGCCAGCAGCACAGAACAGGAGAACTATGGCTACACCTTC
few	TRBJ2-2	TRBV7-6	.	CASSSGTVTGELFF	TGTGCCAGCAGCTCTGGGACCGTGACCGGGGAGCTGTTTTTT
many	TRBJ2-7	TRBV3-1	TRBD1	CASSLDRVVHEQYF	TGTGCCAGCAGTCTGGACAGGGTCGTACACGAGCAGTACTTC
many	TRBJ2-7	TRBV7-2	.	CASTIGRSSYEQYF	TGTGCCAGCACCATCGGACGGTCCTCCTACGAGCAGTACTTC
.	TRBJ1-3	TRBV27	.	CASKEGFGNTIYF	TGTGCCAGCAAAGAGGGTTTTGGAAACACCATATATTTT
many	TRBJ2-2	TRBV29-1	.	CSVGRTNTGELFF	TGCAGCGTTGGTCGGACGAACACCGGGGAGCTGTTTTTT
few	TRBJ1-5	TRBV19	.	CASIAGGNQPQHF	TGTGCCAGTATCGCGGGGGGCAATCAGCCCCAGCATTTT
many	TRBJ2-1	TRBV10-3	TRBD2	CAISEAGTSGSGEQFF	TGTGCCATCAGTGAGGCCGGGACTAGCGGGAGTGGTGAGCAGTTCTTC
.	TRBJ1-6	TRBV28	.	CASTTNSPLHF	TGTGCCAGCACCACTAATTCACCCCTCCACTTT
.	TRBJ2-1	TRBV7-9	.	CASSHSAQTHEQFF	TGTGCCAGCAGCCATTCCGCCCAGACCCATGAGCAGTTCTTC
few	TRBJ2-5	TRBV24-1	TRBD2	CATSDPNRLAGTLETQYF	TGTGCCACCAGTGATCCAAACAGGCTAGCGGGTACTCTAGAGACCCAGTACTTC
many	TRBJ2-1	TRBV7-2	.	CASSPPLPRRDEQFF	TGTGCCAGCAGCCCGCCCCTCCCCAGGAGGGATGAGCAGTTCTTC